These 25 T cell receptor beta chains came from one sample sequenced in a study of blood T cell repertoires in COVID-19. This table comes from immunoSEQ multiplex PCR, and its TCRdb copy is limited to in-frame clones, with some not included. This sample has about 180,000 clones; approximately 80% occur once, and the top ten carry around an eighth. Sequencing was done on a sample of PBMCs or T cells enriched from blood (not recorded which). The receptor set was obtained from a man in his fifties or sixties who had been exposed to COVID-19.

J is TRBJ2-5 and V is TRBV4-3, with 7 bases lining up with TRBD1. V dropped 0 bases and J dropped 8; count of bases not matched to a gene: 9. The CDR3 runs to 15 residues. Germline CDR1 LGHNA, CDR2 YSLEER. DNA for the CDR3: TGCGCCAGCAGCCAAGATGCCAGGGGGATGGATACCCAGTACTTC. Protein sequence: CASSQDARGMDTQYF.

This clone was detected once. The rearrangement links TRBV27 to TRBJ2-7; possible D gene TRBD1, 5 bases. Trimming stripped 5 bases from V and 0 bases from J, with 14 bases between. This CDR3 contains 15 residues. Per germline, CDR1 MNHEY and CDR2 SMNVEV (reference sequence). CDR3 protein: CASSTKQAHSYEQYF. Written as DNA, the CDR3 is TGTGCCAGCAGTACTAAACAGGCGCACTCCTACGAGCAGTACTTC.

J is TRBJ2-3 and V is TRBV18; tentatively, D is TRBD1 (6 bases). The CDR3 runs to 21 residues. Germline V gene sequence: CDR1 KGHSH, CDR2 LQKENI. With 4 bases removed from V and 4 bases from J, the gap between germline ends came to 33 bases. The CDR3 nucleotides are TGTGCCAGCTCACGACTACCCTCCCTTCGTCAGGGATGGGGGCACGCAGATACGCAGTATTTT. Protein: CASSRLPSLRQGWGHADTQYF.

The chain couples TRBV7-8 to TRBJ2-1; TRBD2 is a possible D gene (5 bases). The CDR3 has 15 amino acids. The V end lost 1 base, the J end lost 3 bases, and 10 bases lay between the germline ends. Germline values: CDR1 SGHVS, CDR2 FQNEAQ. CDR3 in DNA: TGTGCCAGCAGCTTAGGAGTAGACTACTACAATGAGCAGTTCTTC. Translated: CASSLGVDYYNEQFF.

The rearrangement links TRBV19 to TRBJ2-1; 7 bases line up with TRBD1. CDR3 length: 15 residues. The germline gives CDR1 LNHDA, CDR2 SQIVND (reference sequence). Germline trimming cut 6 bases from V and 2 bases from J; bases unmatched to any gene: 7. CDR3 amino acids: CASSPGTVPYNEQFF. Here the CDR3 DNA reads TGTGCCAGTAGCCCCGGGACAGTCCCCTACAATGAGCAGTTCTTC. Supplemented by reference TRBV19 and TRBJ2-1, the full variable domain reads DGGITQSPKYLFRKEGQNVTLSCEQNLNHDAMYWYRQDPGQGLRLIYYSQIVNDFQKGDIAEGYSVSREKKESFPLTVTSAQKNPTAFYLCASSPGTVPYNEQFFGPGTRLTVL.

The chain recombines TRBV11-3 with TRBJ2-7; a weak D match, TRBD1 (5 bases). Germline V lookup: CDR1 SGHNT, CDR2 YENEEA. V lost 0 bases, J lost 3 bases, and 12 bases lay in between. This CDR3 has 15 amino acids. CDR3 DNA: TGTGCCAGCAGCTTAGAGCAGGGCACCCTCTACGAGCAGTACTTC. Its protein product is CASSLEQGTLYEQYF. The full variable domain, with the rest looked up from reference TRBV11-3 and TRBJ2-7, is EAGVVQSPRYKIIEKKQPVAFWCNPISGHNTLYWYLQNLGQGPELLIRYENEEAVDDSQLPKDRFSAERLKGVDSTLKIQPAELGDSAVYLCASSLEQGTLYEQYFGPGTRLTVT.

The sample holds a few counts of this clone. This rearrangement joins TRBV12-3 or TRBV12-4 to TRBJ2-7, with D unresolved. The CDR3 extends over 12 amino acids. V was shortened by 3 bases and J by 2 bases, with 5 bases between the two germline ends. The CDR3 reads CASSFYTYEQYF. In DNA form, the CDR3 reads TGTGCCAGCAGTTTTTATACCTACGAGCAGTACTTC.

In DNA form, the CDR3 reads TGCAGTGCTAGTGACCCCTTAGCGGGAACCATCTACGAGCAGTACTTC. Translation gives CSASDPLAGTIYEQYF. The chain employs TRBV20-1 and TRBJ2-7, with 8 nucleotides matching TRBD2. The CDR3 runs to 16 residues. From germline, CDR1 is DFQATT and CDR2 SNEGSKA (reference sequence). Trimming cost V 3 bases and J 3 bases; bases outside gene matches: 13.

The chain employs TRBV19 and TRBJ2-5; 8 bases are a match to TRBD2. Germline CDR1 and CDR2: LNHDA and SQIVND (reference sequence). The CDR3 is made up of 16 amino acids. J gave up 4 bases and V 5 bases, and 12 bases lay outside the gene matches. CDR3 bases: TGTGCCAGTAGTCTTGGAGCGGGAGTTGGGGTAGAGACCCAGTACTTC. Translation gives CASSLGAGVGVETQYF.

The chain uses TRBV24-1 and TRBJ2-2; 8 nucleotides match TRBD1. This CDR3 spans 16 amino acids. J lost 4 bases, V lost 0 bases, and 3 bases had no gene match. From germline, CDR1 is KGHDR and CDR2 SFDVKD. The CDR3 nucleotides read TGTGCCACCAGTGATTTGGGACAGGGCAGCACCGGGGAGCTGTTTTTT. Encoded protein: CATSDLGQGSTGELFF.

This chain uses TRBV11-2 with TRBJ2-7; TRBD2 matches at 10 bases. The J segment lost 4 bases and the V segment lost 1 base, leaving 10 bases of the junction unmatched. The CDR3 length is 17 residues. Per germline, CDR1 SGHAT and CDR2 FQNNGV. CDR3 bases: TGTGCCAGCAGCTTAGGTGGGCTAGCGGGAGTTCCGTACGAGCAGTACTTC. This sequence encodes CASSLGGLAGVPYEQYF.

This chain connects TRBV10-2 to TRBJ2-2, with D possibly being TRBD1 (5 bases). V dropped 0 bases and J dropped 5 bases, with 7 bases sitting between them. The V gene's germline CDR1 is WSHSY and CDR2 SAAADI. The CDR3 loop spans 14 amino acids. Here the CDR3 DNA reads TGCGCCAGCAGTGAGTCAAGGGGAACCGGGGAGCTGTTTTTT. It yields the protein CASSESRGTGELFF.

J is TRBJ2-1 and V is TRBV28; 8 nucleotides agree with TRBD2. The CDR3 runs 17 residues. In germline, CDR1 is MDHEN, CDR2 SYDVKM. V lost 2 bases, J lost 0 bases, and 6 bases stayed unmatched. In nucleotides, the CDR3 is TGTGCCAGCAGTTTACGGGCCAGCGGGAGCTCCTACAATGAGCAGTTCTTC. This gives the protein CASSLRASGSSYNEQFF.

V is TRBV27 and J is TRBJ2-7, with 13 bases lining up with TRBD2. The CDR3 totals 14 residues. Trimming removed 3 bases from V and 12 bases from J; junction bases left unmatched: 8. In germline, CDR1 is MNHEY, CDR2 SMNVEV (reference sequence). The CDR3 reads CASSFRTSGRMPYF. The DNA for the CDR3 is TGTGCCAGCAGTTTTCGGACTAGCGGGAGAATGCCGTACTTC.

CDR3 loop: CASSLLGGQPQHF. In nucleotides, the CDR3 is TGTGCCAGTAGCCTTTTGGGGGGTCAGCCCCAGCATTTT. V and J are TRBV19 and TRBJ1-5; tentatively, D is TRBD1 (5 bases). The CDR3 has 13 residues. Germline V gene data show CDR1 as LNHDA and CDR2 as SQIVND (reference sequence). V lost 6 bases, J lost 6 bases, and 12 bases lay in between.

CDR3 coding DNA: TGTGCCAGCAGCTCTGTAGCGGGAGGGCTAGCCAAAAACATTCAGTACTTC. Its protein product is CASSSVAGGLAKNIQYF. The genes are TRBV5-5 and TRBJ2-4; 11 bases align to TRBD2. The germline CDR1 and CDR2 sequences are SGHKS and YYEKEE (reference sequence). This CDR3 has 17 residues. After removal of 3 bases from V and 0 bases from J, the junction contained 5 bases not matched to a gene.

This sequence joins TRBV19 and TRBJ1-2; 7 positions match TRBD1. In germline, CDR1 is LNHDA, CDR2 SQIVND (reference sequence). Trimming took 6 bases from V and 1 from J; bases not matched to a gene: 8. The CDR3 runs to 15 residues. CDR3 region: CASSGTDLINYGYTF. As DNA, the CDR3 is TGTGCCAGTAGCGGGACAGACCTAATTAACTATGGCTACACCTTC.

The J gene is TRBJ2-1, the V gene TRBV5-1; D is ambiguous. The CDR3 runs 15 residues. V gave up 7 bases and J gave up 7 bases, with 21 bases separating them. CDR1 is SGHRS, CDR2 YFSETQ, per germline. Here the CDR3 DNA reads TGCGCCAGCGCCGAAAATGTAGCCCTAAAAAATGAGCAGTTCTTC. It is translated as CASAENVALKNEQFF.

The chain recombines TRBV19 with TRBJ2-1; tentative D call: TRBD1 (5 bases). Germline loops: CDR1 LNHDA, CDR2 SQIVND (reference sequence). Trimming shortened V by 2 bases and J by 8 bases, and 10 bases separated the two germline ends. The CDR3 has 13 amino acids. Here the CDR3 reads CASSIRGLDEQFF. The DNA of the CDR3 is TGTGCCAGTAGTATAAGGGGTCTCGATGAGCAGTTCTTC.

This chain links TRBV10-3 with TRBJ2-1; no reliable D call. V lost 3 bases to trimming and J lost 5 bases, with 5 bases between them. This CDR3 spans 12 amino acids. The V gene's germline CDR1 is ENHRY and CDR2 SYGVKD. The CDR3 DNA reads TGTGCCATCAGTGACCAGAACAATGAGCAGTTCTTC. This codes for CAISDQNNEQFF.

This chain links TRBV6-1 with TRBJ2-7, with TRBD1 matching over 9 bases. The CDR3 has 18 residues. Germline V gene sequence: CDR1 MNHNS, CDR2 SASEGT. The junction had 11 bases not matched to a gene; V was cut back by 2 bases and J by 0 bases. The CDR3 DNA reads as TGTGCCAGCAGTGAACGGGGATGGGGGACAGGGAGCTCCTACGAGCAGTACTTC. This sequence encodes CASSERGWGTGSSYEQYF.

V usage is TRBV4-2 and J usage is TRBJ2-2; TRBD1 is a possible D gene (5 bases). Germline V lookup: CDR1 LGHNA, CDR2 YNFKEQ. The CDR3 has 15 residues. V dropped 4 bases and J dropped 2 bases, with 11 bases sitting between them. CDR3 in amino acids: CASSPVGQNTGELFF. The CDR3 nucleotides are TGTGCCAGCAGCCCCGTCGGACAAAACACCGGGGAGCTGTTTTTT.

This clone occurred a few times. J is TRBJ2-2 and V is TRBV7-9; D might be TRBD2 (5 bases). V gave up 5 bases and J gave up 4 bases, with 17 bases separating them. CDR3 length equals 16 residues. Germline CDR1 reads SEHNR; CDR2 reads FQNEAQ (reference sequence). Here the CDR3 reads CASSPLERARTGELFF. In nucleotides, the CDR3 is TGTGCCAGCAGCCCTCTTGAGAGGGCGCGCACCGGGGAGCTGTTTTTT.

This chain joins TRBV27 and TRBJ1-5; TRBD1 matches 7 bases. After removal of 6 bases from V and 5 bases from J, the junction contained 1 base not matched to a gene. This CDR3 has 12 residues. From germline, CDR1 is MNHEY and CDR2 SMNVEV (reference sequence). The CDR3 nucleotides read TGTGCCAGCAGGCAGGGGGATCAGCCCCAGCATTTT. This gives the protein CASRQGDQPQHF.

This chain joins TRBV29-1 and TRBJ2-1; D is perhaps TRBD2 (6 bases). The CDR3 totals 15 residues. Trimming stripped 1 base from V and 5 bases from J, with 15 bases between. CDR1 is SQVTM, CDR2 ANQGSEA, per germline. DNA for the CDR3: TGCAGCGTTGAAGCCCCCAGGGAGGTCCACAATGAGCAGTTCTTC. Residues: CSVEAPREVHNEQFF.